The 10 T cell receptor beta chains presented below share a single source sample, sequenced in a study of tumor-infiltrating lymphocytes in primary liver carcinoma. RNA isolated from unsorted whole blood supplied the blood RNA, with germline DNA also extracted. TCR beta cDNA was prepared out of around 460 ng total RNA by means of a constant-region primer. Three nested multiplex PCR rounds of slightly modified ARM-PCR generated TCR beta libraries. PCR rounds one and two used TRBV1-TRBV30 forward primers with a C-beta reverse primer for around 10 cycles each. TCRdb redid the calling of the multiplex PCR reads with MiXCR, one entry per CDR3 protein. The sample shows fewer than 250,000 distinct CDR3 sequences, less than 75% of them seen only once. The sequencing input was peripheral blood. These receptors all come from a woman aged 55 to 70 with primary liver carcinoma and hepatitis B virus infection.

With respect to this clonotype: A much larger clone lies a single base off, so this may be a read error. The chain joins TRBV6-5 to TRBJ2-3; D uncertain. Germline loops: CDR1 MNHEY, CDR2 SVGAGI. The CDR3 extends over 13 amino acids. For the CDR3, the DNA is TGTACCAGCAGGCAGCTTTCCACAGATACGCAGTATTTT. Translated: CTSRQLSTDTQYF.

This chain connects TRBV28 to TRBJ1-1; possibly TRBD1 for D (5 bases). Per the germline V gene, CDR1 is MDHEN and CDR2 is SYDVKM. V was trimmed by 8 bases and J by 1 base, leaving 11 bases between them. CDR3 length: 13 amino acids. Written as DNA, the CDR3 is TGTGCCAGCGAGACGCAGGGGAACACTGAAGCTTTCTTT. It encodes CASETQGNTEAFF.

CDR3 DNA sequence: TGTGCCAGCAGTTTTTCCCCCTGGCTAGGGATCTCCTACAATGAGCAGTTCTTC. It specifies CASSFSPWLGISYNEQFF. The V call is TRBV28, the J call TRBJ2-1, with no clear D. The germline CDR1 and CDR2 sequences are MDHEN and SYDVKM. The CDR3 extends over 18 amino acids. Trimming took off 3 bases at V and 0 bases at J, with 18 bases between the two ends.

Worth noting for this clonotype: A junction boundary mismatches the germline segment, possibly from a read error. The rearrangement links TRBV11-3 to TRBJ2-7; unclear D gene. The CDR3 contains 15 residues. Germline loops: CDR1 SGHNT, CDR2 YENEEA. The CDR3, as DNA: TGTGCCAGCAGCTTAGATCGGGCTGGCAGCTACGAGCAGCACTTC. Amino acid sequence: CASSLDRAGSYEQHF. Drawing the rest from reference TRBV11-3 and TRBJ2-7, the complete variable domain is EAGVVQSPRYKIIEKKQPVAFWCNPISGHNTLYWYLQNLGQGPELLIRYENEEAVDDSQLPKDRFSAERLKGVDSTLKIQPAELGDSAVYLCASSLDRAGSYEQHFGPGTRLTVT.

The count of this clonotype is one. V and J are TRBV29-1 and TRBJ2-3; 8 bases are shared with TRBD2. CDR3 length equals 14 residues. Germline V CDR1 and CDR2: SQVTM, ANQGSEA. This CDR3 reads CSVSGRGVTDTQYF. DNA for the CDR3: TGCAGTGTGTCGGGGCGGGGGGTCACAGATACGCAGTATTTT.

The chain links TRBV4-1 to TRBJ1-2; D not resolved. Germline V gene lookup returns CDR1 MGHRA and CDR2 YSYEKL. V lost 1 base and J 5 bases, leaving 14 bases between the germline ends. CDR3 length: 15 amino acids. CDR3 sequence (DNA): TGCGCCAGCAGCCAAGCTGGGCGAGGGTTATATGGCTACACCTTC. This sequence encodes CASSQAGRGLYGYTF.

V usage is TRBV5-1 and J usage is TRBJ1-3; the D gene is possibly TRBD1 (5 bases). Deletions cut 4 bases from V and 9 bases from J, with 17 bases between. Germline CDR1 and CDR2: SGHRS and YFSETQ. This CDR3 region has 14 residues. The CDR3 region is CASSPTGGASTIYF. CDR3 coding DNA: TGCGCCAGCAGCCCCACGGGAGGGGCAAGCACCATATATTTT.

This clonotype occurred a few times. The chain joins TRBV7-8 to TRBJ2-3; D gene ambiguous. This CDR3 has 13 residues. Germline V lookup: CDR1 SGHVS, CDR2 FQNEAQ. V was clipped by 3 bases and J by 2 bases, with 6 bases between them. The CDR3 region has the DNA TGTGCCAGCAGCTTCGGAATCACAGATACGCAGTATTTT. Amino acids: CASSFGITDTQYF.

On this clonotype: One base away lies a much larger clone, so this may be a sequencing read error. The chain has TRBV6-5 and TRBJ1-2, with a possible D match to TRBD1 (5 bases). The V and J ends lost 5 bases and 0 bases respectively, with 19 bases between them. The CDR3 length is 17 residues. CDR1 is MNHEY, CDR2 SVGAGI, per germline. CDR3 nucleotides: TGTGCCAGCAGTCACGGAGGTCGGGGGAGACCTAACTATGGCTACACCTTC. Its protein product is CASSHGGRGRPNYGYTF.

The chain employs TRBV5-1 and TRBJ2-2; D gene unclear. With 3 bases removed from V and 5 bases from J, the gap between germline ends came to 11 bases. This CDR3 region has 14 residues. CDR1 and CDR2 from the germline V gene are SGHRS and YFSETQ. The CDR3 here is CASSWAPATGELFF. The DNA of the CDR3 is TGCGCCAGCAGCTGGGCCCCGGCGACCGGGGAGCTGTTTTTT. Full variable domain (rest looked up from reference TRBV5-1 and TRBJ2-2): KAGVTQTPRYLIKTRGQQVTLSCSPISGHRSVSWYQQTPGQGLQFLFEYFSETQRNKGNFPGRFSGRQFSNSRSEMNVSTLELGDSALYLCASSWAPATGELFFGEGSRLTVL.